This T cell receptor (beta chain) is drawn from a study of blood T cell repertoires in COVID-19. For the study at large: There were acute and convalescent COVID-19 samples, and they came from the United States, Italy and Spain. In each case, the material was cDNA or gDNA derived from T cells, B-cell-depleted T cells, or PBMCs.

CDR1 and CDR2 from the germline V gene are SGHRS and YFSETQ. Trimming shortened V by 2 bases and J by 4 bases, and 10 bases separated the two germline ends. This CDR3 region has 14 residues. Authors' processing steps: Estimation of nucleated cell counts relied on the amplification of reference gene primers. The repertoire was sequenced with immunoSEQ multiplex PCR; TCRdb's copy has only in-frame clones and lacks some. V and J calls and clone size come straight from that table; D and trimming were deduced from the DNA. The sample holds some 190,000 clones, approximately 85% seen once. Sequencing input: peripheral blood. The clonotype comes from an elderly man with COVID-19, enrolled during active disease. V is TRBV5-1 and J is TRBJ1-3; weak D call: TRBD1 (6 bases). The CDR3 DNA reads TGCGCCAGCAGCTTAAGGGACAAAGGAAACACCATATATTTT. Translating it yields CASSLRDKGNTIYF. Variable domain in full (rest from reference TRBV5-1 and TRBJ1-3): KAGVTQTPRYLIKTRGQQVTLSCSPISGHRSVSWYQQTPGQGLQFLFEYFSETQRNKGNFPGRFSGRQFSNSRSEMNVSTLELGDSALYLCASSLRDKGNTIYFGEGSWLTVV.